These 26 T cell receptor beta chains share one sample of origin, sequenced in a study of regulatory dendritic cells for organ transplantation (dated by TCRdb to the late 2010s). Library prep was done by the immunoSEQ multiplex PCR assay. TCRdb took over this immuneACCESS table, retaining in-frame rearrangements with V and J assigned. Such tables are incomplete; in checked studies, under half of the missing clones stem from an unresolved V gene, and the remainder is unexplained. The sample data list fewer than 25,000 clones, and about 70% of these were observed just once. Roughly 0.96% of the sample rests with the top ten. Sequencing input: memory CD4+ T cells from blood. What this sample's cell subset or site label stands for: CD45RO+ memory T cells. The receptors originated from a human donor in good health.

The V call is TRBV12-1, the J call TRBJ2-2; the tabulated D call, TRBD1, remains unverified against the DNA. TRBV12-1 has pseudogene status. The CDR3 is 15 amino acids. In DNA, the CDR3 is TGTGCCAGCAGCTTTTCCAGGGTAAAGCTCAGGGAGCTGTTTTTT. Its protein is CASSFSRVKLRELFF.

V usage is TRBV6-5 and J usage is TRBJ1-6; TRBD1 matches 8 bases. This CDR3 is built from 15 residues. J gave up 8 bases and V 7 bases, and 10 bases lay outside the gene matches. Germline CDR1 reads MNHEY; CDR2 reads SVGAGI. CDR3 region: CASKGQGVTDSPLHF. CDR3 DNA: TGTGCCAGCAAAGGACAGGGCGTAACGGATTCACCCCTCCACTTT.

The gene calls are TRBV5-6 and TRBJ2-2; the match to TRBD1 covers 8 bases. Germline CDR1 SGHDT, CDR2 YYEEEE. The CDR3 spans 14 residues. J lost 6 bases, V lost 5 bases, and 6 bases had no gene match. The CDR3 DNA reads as TGTGCCAGCAGTCAGAAGGACAGGGCCGGGGAGCTGTTTTTT. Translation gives CASSQKDRAGELFF.

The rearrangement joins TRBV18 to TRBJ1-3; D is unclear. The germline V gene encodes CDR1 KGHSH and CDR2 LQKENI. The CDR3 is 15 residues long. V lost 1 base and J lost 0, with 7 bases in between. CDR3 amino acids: CASSPREVSGNTIYF. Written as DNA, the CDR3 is TGTGCCAGCTCACCACGGGAGGTCTCTGGAAACACCATATATTTT.

Written as DNA, the CDR3 is TGTGCCAGCAGCCAAGTGGCTAGCTCCGGCACAGATACGCAGTATTTT. Translation: CASSQVASSGTDTQYF. J is TRBJ2-3 and V is TRBV4-2; tentative D call: TRBD2 (5 bases). Germline CDR1 LGHNA, CDR2 YNFKEQ. With 1 base removed from V and 1 base from J, the gap between germline ends came to 12 bases. CDR3 length: 16 amino acids.

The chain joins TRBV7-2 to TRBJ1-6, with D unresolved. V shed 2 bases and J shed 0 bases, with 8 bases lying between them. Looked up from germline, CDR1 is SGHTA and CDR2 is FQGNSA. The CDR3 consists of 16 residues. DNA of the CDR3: TGTGCCAGCAGCTTATTTGAGAGCTCCTATAATTCACCCCTCCACTTT. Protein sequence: CASSLFESSYNSPLHF.

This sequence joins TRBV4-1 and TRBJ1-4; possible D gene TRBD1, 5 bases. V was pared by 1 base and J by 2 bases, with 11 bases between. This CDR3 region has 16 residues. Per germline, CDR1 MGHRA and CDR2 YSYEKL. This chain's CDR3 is CASSQGWTPTNEKLFF. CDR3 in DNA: TGCGCCAGCAGCCAAGGCTGGACACCGACTAATGAAAAACTGTTTTTT.

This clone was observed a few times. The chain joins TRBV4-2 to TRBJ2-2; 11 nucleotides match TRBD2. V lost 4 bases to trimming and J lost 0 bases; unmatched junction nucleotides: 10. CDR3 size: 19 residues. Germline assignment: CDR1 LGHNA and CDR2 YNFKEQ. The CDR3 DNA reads TGTGCCAGCAGCCGGGAAGGGCTAGCGGGGGGACCGAACACCGGGGAGCTGTTTTTT. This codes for CASSREGLAGGPNTGELFF.

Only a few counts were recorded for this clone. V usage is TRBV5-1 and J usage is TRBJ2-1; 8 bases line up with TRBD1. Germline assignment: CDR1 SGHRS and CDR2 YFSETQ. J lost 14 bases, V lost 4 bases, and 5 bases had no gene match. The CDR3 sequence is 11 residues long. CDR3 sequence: CASSADREEFF. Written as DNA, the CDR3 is TGCGCCAGCAGCGCGGACAGGGAGGAGTTCTTC.

The CDR3 DNA reads as TGTGCCAGTAGCGGACTAGCGGGGGTAAAAGAGACCCAGTACTTC. Its protein is CASSGLAGVKETQYF. The chain carries TRBV19 and TRBJ2-5; 13 nucleotides match TRBD2. CDR3 length: 15 residues. V shed 6 bases, J shed 3 bases, and the junction held 4 bases outside the gene matches. CDR1 LNHDA and CDR2 SQIVND come from the germline V gene (reference sequence). The complete variable domain, with remaining parts taken from reference TRBV19 and TRBJ2-5, reads DGGITQSPKYLFRKEGQNVTLSCEQNLNHDAMYWYRQDPGQGLRLIYYSQIVNDFQKGDIAEGYSVSREKKESFPLTVTSAQKNPTAFYLCASSGLAGVKETQYFGPGTRLLVL.

CDR3 nucleotides: TGTGCCAGCAGTGCTCGAAACAGGGGATCTAATGAAAAACTGTTTTTT. It codes for CASSARNRGSNEKLFF. The V call is TRBV27, the J call TRBJ1-4; the match to TRBD1 covers 7 bases. The germline CDR1 and CDR2 sequences are MNHEY and SMNVEV (reference sequence). V lost 5 bases and J lost 3; bases outside the gene matches: 9. CDR3 length: 16 residues.

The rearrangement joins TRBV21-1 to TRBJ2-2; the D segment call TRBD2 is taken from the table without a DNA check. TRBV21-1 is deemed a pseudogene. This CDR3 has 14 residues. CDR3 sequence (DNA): TGTGCCAGCAGCAAAGTGCGGGGCACCGGGGAGCTGTTTTTT. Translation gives CASSKVRGTGELFF.

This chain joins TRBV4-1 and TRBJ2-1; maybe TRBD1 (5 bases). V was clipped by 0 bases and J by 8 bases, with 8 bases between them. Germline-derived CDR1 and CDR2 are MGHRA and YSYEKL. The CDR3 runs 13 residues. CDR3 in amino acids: CASSQDGAYEQFF. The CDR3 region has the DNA TGCGCCAGCAGCCAAGATGGGGCTTATGAGCAGTTCTTC.

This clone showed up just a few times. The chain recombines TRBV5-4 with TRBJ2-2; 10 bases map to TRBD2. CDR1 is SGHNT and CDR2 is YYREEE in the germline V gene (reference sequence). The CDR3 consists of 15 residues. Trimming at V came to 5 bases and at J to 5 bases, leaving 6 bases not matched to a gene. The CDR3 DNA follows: TGTGCCAGCAGTCTCAGCGGGGGGGCAACCGGGGAGCTGTTTTTT. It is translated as CASSLSGGATGELFF.

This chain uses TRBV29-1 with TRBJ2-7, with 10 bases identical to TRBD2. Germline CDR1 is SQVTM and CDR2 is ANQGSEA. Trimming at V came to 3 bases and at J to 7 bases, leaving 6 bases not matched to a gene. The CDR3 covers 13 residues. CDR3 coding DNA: TGCAGCGTTGACCTAGCGGGGGTAAAAGAGCAGTACTTC. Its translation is CSVDLAGVKEQYF.

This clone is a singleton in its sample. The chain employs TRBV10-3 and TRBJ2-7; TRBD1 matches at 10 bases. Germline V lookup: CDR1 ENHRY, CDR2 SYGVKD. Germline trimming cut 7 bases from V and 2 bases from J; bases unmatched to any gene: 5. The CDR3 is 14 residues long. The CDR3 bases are TGTGCCATCAAGGGACAGGGGACAGCCTACGAGCAGTACTTC. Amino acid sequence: CAIKGQGTAYEQYF.

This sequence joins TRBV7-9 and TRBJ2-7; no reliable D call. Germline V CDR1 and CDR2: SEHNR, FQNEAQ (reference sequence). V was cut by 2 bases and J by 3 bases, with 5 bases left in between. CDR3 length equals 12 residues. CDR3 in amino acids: CASSLQVYEQYF. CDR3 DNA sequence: TGTGCCAGCAGCTTACAGGTCTACGAGCAGTACTTC.

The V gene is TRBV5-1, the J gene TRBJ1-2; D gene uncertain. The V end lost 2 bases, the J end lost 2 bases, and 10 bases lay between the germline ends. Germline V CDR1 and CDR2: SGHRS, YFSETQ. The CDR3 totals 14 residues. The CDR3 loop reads CASSFGQENYGYTF. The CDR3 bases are TGCGCCAGCAGCTTCGGTCAGGAAAACTATGGCTACACCTTC. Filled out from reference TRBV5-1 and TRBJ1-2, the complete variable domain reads KAGVTQTPRYLIKTRGQQVTLSCSPISGHRSVSWYQQTPGQGLQFLFEYFSETQRNKGNFPGRFSGRQFSNSRSEMNVSTLELGDSALYLCASSFGQENYGYTFGSGTRLTVV.

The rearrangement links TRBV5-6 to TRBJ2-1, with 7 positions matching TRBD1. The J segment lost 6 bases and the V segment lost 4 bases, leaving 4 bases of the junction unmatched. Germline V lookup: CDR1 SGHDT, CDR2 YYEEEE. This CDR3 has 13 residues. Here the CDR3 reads CASSIQGSNEQFF. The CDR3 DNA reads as TGTGCCAGCAGCATACAGGGGTCCAATGAGCAGTTCTTC.

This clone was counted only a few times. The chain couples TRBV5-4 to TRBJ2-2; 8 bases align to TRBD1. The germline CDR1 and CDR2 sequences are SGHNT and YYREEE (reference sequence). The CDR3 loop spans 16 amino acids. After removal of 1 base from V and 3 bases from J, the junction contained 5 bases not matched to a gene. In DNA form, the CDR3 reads TGTGCCAGCAGCTTGAGCAGGGGGCATTACACCGGGGAGCTGTTTTTT. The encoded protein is CASSLSRGHYTGELFF.

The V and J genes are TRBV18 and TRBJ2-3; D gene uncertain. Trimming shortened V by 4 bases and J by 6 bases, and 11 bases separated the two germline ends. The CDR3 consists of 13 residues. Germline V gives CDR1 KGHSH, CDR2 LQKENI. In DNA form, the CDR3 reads TGTGCCAGCTCACTCCTACTCCCGGATACGCAGTATTTT. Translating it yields CASSLLLPDTQYF. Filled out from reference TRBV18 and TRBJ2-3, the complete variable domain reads NAGVMQNPRHLVRRRGQEARLRCSPMKGHSHVYWYRQLPEEGLKFMVYLQKENIIDESGMPKERFSAEFPKEGPSILRIQQVVRGDSAAYFCASSLLLPDTQYFGPGTRLTVL.

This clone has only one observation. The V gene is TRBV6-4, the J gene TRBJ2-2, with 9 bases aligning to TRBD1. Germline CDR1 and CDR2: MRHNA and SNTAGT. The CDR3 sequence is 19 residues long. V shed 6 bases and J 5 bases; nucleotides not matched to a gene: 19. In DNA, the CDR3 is TGTGCCAGCAGATTTTTTCTGGGACAGGGAAGGCGTGAGACCGGGGAGCTGTTTTTT. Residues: CASRFFLGQGRRETGELFF.

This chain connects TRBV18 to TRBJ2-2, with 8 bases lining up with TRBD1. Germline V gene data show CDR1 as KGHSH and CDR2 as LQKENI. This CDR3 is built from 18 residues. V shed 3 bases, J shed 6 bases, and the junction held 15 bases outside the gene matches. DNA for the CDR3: TGTGCCAGCTCACCTAGACCTCGGACAGGGACTTCGGCCGGGGAGCTGTTTTTT. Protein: CASSPRPRTGTSAGELFF.

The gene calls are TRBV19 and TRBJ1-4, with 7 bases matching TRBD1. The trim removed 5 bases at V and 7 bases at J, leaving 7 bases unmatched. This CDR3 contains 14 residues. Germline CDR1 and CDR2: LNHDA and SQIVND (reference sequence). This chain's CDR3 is CASSASTGSEKLFF. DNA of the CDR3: TGTGCCAGTAGTGCATCGACAGGGAGTGAAAAACTGTTTTTT.

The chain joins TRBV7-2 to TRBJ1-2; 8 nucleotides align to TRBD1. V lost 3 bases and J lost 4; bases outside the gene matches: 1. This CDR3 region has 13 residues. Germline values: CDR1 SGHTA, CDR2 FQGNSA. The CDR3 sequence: CASSLDRAYGYTF. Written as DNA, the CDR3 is TGTGCCAGCAGCTTGGACAGGGCCTATGGCTACACCTTC.

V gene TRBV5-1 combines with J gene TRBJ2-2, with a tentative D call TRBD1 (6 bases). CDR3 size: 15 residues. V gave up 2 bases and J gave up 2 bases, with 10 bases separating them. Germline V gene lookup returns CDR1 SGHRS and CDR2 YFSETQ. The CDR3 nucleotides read TGCGCCAGCAGCTTCGGCAGGGGAAACACCGGGGAGCTGTTTTTT. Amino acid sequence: CASSFGRGNTGELFF.